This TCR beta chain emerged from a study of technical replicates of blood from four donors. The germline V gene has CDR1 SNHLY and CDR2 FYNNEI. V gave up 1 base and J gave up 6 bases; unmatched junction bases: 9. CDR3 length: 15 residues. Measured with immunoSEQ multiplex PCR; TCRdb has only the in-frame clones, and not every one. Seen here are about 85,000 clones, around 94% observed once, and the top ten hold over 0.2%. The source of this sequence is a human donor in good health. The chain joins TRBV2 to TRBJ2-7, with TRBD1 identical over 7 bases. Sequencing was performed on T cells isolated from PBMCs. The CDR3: CASSEGTGRASEQYF. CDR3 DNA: TGTGCCAGCAGTGAAGGGACAGGTAGAGCAAGCGAGCAGTACTTC.